This TCR beta chain was found in a study of T cells in Graves' hyperthyroidism and ophthalmopathy. General study points: Peripheral blood also featured most of the thyroid clonotypes expanded above 0.001.

The germline CDR1 and CDR2 sequences are MDHEN and SYDVKM. The CDR3 loop spans 20 amino acids. Trimming took 2 bases from V and 4 from J, leaving 29 bases between them. Graves' hyperthyroidism without ophthalmopathy progression within 18 months was termed stable. Fresh peripheral blood, 10 ml, was the source of the PBMCs. Amplification yielded TCR beta CDR3 regions, with RNA transcripts as the source. An initial round of RT-PCR targeting the TCR CDR3 relied on the HTBI primer set. TCRdb used MiXCR to reprocess the multiplex PCR reads, holding one entry per CDR3 protein. The sample lists fewer than 800,000 distinct CDR3 sequences, about 17% occurring once. With regard to this clonotype: The antigen remains unidentified.

The sequenced sample consisted of blood. This chain links TRBV28 with TRBJ1-2, with D perhaps TRBD1 (6 bases). The clonotype originates from a young man with Graves' hyperthyroidism. This chain's CDR3 is CASSLPRGSSGRERSYGYTF. The CDR3 coding sequence is TGTGCCAGCAGTTTACCCAGGGGCTCAAGCGGACGCGAGCGGAGCTATGGCTACACCTTC.